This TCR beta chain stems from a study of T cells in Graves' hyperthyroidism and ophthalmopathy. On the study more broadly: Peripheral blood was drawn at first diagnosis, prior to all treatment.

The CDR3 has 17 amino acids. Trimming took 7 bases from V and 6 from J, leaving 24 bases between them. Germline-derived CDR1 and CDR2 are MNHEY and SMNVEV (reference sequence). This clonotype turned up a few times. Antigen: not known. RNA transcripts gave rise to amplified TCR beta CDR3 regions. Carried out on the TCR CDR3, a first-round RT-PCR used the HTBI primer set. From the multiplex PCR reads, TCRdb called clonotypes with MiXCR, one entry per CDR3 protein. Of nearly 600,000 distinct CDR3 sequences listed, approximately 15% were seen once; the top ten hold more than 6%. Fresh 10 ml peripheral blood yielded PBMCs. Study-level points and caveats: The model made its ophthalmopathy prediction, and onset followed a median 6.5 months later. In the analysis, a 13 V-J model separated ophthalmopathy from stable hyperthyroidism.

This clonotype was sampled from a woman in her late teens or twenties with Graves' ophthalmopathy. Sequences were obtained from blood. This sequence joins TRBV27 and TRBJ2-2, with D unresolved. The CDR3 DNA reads TGTGCCAGCAACAGAGCGTATACTCCGGCTCCTTCCGGGGAGCTGTTTTTT. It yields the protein CASNRAYTPAPSGELFF.